The rows below give T cell receptor beta chains drawn from one sample of a study of blood T cell repertoires in COVID-19. Produced via immunoSEQ multiplex PCR; TCRdb's table is partial and in-frame only. The sample shows fewer than 250,000 clones, around 83% of them seen only once. The material sequenced was peripheral blood. These TCRs come from a woman between 50 and 59 years old with acute or convalescent COVID-19. Both conserved end residues are part of each CDR3. The D gene is left open where the match is weak. Clone sizes are given selectively: once, few, many, or a class where the clone is expanded.

>-|-|TRBV9|TRBJ1-4
CASSTRDLNEKLFF
TGTGCCAGCAGCACACGGGACTTAAATGAAAAACTGTTTTTT
>-|-|TRBV2|TRBJ1-2
CASSVRSDYGYTF
TGTGCCAGCAGCGTTAGAAGCGACTATGGCTACACCTTC
>-|TRBD1|TRBV2|TRBJ2-3
CASIPGQGGPDTQYF
TGTGCCAGCATCCCGGGACAGGGCGGACCAGATACGCAGTATTTT
>many|-|TRBV29-1|TRBJ1-1
CSVGGDTEAFF
TGCAGCGTTGGGGGGGACACTGAAGCTTTCTTT
>-|TRBD1|TRBV6-5|TRBJ2-7
CASSLGQQQYF
TGTGCCAGCAGTTTGGGACAGCAACAGTACTTC
>-|TRBD1|TRBV29-1|TRBJ2-7
CSVNRGFGYEQYF
TGCAGCGTCAACAGGGGGTTCGGCTACGAGCAGTACTTC
>few|TRBD1|TRBV6-5|TRBJ1-1
CASSYSKGAGEAFF
TGTGCCAGCAGTTACTCGAAGGGGGCGGGTGAAGCTTTCTTT
>-|-|TRBV5-6|TRBJ2-7
CASSLLQVYEQYF
TGTGCCAGCAGCCTTTTACAGGTCTACGAGCAGTACTTC
>-|TRBD1|TRBV27|TRBJ2-7
CASSRPYKPGQQSYEQYF
TGTGCCAGCAGCCGCCCCTATAAACCGGGACAGCAATCCTACGAGCAGTACTTC
>-|-|TRBV9|TRBJ2-2
CASSVGESTNTGELFF
TGTGCCAGCAGCGTAGGAGAGAGTACGAACACCGGGGAGCTGTTTTTT
>-|-|TRBV3-1/TRBV3-2|TRBJ2-5
CASMKSRGTVETQYF
TGTGCCAGCATGAAGTCCCGGGGGACAGTGGAGACCCAGTACTTC
>-|TRBD1|TRBV27|TRBJ1-1
CASSPLTGSGMNTEAFF
TGTGCCAGCAGCCCTTTGACAGGGTCGGGAATGAACACTGAAGCTTTCTTT
>-|TRBD2|TRBV11-2|TRBJ2-1
CASRSGSGNEQFF
TGTGCCAGCAGAAGCGGGAGCGGCAATGAGCAGTTCTTC
>-|TRBD1|TRBV28|TRBJ1-3
CASSSTGQAASTIYF
TGTGCCAGCAGTTCCACCGGACAGGCAGCTTCAACCATATATTTT
>-|TRBD2|TRBV6-6|TRBJ2-1
CASIRTHSSGSSYNEQFF
TGTGCCAGCATTCGGACACATTCTAGCGGGAGCTCCTACAATGAGCAGTTCTTC
>-|TRBD2|TRBV7-2|TRBJ2-2
CASSSTTSGRWKNTGELFF
TGTGCCAGCAGCTCAACTACTAGCGGGAGGTGGAAGAACACCGGGGAGCTGTTTTTT
>-|-|TRBV12-3/TRBV12-4|TRBJ1-3
CASSFRPGNTIYF
TGTGCCAGCAGTTTCAGGCCAGGAAACACCATATATTTT
>once|-|TRBV18|TRBJ1-1
CASSPNKEGWAEAFF
TGTGCCAGCTCACCAAATAAGGAGGGGTGGGCTGAAGCTTTCTTT
>-|TRBD2|TRBV7-6|TRBJ2-6
CASSPGRGGPSGANVLTF
TGTGCCAGCAGCCCAGGGCGGGGGGGCCCTTCTGGGGCCAACGTCCTGACTTTC
>-|TRBD1|TRBV29-1|TRBJ1-2
CSAQGQGKGYTF
TGCAGCGCCCAAGGACAGGGTAAAGGCTACACCTTC
>-|-|TRBV19|TRBJ1-5
CASGDAKGDYQPQHF
TGTGCCAGTGGTGACGCGAAAGGGGATTATCAGCCCCAGCATTTT
>-|-|TRBV27|TRBJ2-1
CASSLSRSSYNEQFF
TGTGCCAGCAGTTTGTCTAGGTCCTCCTACAATGAGCAGTTCTTC
>-|-|TRBV9|TRBJ2-3
CASDRGAAGRGPDTQYF
TGTGCCAGCGACAGAGGCGCGGCGGGAAGGGGCCCAGATACGCAGTATTTT
>-|TRBD2|TRBV4-1|TRBJ2-1
CASSRDGDYDNEQFF
TGCGCCAGCAGCCGCGACGGGGACTACGACAATGAGCAGTTCTTC
>-|-|TRBV29-1|TRBJ1-1
CSVEAGENTEAFF
TGCAGCGTTGAGGCAGGCGAGAACACTGAAGCTTTCTTT